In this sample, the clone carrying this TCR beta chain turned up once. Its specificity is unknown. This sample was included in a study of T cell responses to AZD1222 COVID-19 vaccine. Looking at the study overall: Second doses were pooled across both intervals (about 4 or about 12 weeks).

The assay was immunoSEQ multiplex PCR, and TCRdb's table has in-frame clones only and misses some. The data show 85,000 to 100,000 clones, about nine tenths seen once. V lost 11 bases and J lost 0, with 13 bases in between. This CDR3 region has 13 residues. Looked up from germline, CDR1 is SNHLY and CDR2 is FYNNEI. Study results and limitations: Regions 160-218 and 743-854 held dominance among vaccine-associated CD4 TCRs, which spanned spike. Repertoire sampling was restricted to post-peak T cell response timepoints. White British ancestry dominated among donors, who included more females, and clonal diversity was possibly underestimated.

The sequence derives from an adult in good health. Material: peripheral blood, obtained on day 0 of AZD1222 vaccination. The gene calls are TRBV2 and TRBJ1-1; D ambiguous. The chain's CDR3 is CAHGGDMNTEAFF. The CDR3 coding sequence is TGTGCCCACGGCGGTGACATGAACACTGAAGCTTTCTTT.